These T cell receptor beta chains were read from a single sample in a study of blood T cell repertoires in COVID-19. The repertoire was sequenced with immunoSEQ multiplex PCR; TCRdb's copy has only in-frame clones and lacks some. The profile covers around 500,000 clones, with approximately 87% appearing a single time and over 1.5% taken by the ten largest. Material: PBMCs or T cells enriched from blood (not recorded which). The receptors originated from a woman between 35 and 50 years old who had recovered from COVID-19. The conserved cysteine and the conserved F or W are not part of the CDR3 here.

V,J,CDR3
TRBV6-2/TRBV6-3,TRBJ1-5,ASSYSRTGGGQPQH
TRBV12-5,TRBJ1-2,ASGTPDRDNYGYT
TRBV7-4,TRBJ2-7,ASSLGTYNR
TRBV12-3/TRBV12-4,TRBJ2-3,ASSLTLADTQY
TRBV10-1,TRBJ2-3,ASSEQRGGTQY
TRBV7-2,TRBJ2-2,ASQTEGTDKLF
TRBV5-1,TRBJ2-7,ASSLVAGPGLAGLYEQY
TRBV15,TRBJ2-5,ATSRGPSGREETQY
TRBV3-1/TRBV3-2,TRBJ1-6,ASSPIPSNPRRPLH
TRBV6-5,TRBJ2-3,ASSLGTLDTQY
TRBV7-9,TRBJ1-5,ASSLGGGYSNQPQH
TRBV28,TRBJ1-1,ASSGSGLGSEAF
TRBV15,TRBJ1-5,ATSRDLTGNQPQH
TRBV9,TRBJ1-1,ASSAGTGPTEAF
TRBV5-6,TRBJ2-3,ASSLRLAAGTQY
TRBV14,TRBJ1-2,ASSQGRGRMVWGYT
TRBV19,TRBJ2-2,ASTSGTGVSGELF
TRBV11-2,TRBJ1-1,ASSLSWQNTEAF
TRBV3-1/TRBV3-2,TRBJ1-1,ASSLRDRGDTEAF
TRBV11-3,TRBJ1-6,ASSLSADLDSPLH
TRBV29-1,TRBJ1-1,SVGGRMNTEAF
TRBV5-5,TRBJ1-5,ASSLAGSLNQPQH
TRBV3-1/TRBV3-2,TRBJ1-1,ASSQDRVHTEAF
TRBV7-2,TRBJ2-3,ASSLRTGARDTQY
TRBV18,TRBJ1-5,ASSPGQSNQPQH
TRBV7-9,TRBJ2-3,ASTLTIRGTDTQY
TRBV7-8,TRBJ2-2,ASSRDRGPGELF
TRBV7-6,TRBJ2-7,ASSLETGEVYEQY
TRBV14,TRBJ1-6,ASSQVGGHSYNSPLH
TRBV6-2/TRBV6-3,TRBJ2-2,ASSYERPPNTGELF
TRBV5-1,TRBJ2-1,ASSNGTSGILEQF
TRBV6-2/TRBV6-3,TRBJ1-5,ASSYEGATQH
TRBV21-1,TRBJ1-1,ASSKALKGQVNTEAF
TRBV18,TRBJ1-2,ASSPRLDREEGYT
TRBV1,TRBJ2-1,TSSLTDRLAGGYNEQF
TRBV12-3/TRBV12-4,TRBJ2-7,ASSLALGEQY
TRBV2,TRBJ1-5,ASSAGRGLLGNQPQH
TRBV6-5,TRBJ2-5,ASKRGRLGETQY
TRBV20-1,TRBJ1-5,SASRWGQGQPQH
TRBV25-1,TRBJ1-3,ASSDPTAPTGNTIY
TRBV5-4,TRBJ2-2,ASSFGQVVTGELF
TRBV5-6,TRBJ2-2,ASSTRFFTGELF
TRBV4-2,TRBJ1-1,ASSQLQGSDTEAF
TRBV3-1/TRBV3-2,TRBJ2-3,ASSQDGLAGGTSTDTQY
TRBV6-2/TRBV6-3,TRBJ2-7,ASSYPRLAGVAVYEQY
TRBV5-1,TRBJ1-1,ASSSGQGYTEAF
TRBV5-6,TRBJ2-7,ASSTGTVSRIDEQY
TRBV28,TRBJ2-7,ASSPLGQANYEQY
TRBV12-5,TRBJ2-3,ASGLNRADTQY
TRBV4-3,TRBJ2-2,ASSQVWAGGKTGELF
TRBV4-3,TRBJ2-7,ASSQDLERSYEQY
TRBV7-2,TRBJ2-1,ASSFPTSGSDEQF
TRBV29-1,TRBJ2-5,SVDGTGGRSETQY
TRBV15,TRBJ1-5,ATSSEGGFGQPQH
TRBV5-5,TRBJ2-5,ASQRSMEGETQY
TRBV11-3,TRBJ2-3,ASSLYRERDTQY
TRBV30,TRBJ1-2,AWIGPGRRDGYT
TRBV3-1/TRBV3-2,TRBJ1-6,ASSLQEYNSPLH
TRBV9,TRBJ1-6,ASSPWTGGGSPLH
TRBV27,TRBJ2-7,ASSESPRSGVSYEQY